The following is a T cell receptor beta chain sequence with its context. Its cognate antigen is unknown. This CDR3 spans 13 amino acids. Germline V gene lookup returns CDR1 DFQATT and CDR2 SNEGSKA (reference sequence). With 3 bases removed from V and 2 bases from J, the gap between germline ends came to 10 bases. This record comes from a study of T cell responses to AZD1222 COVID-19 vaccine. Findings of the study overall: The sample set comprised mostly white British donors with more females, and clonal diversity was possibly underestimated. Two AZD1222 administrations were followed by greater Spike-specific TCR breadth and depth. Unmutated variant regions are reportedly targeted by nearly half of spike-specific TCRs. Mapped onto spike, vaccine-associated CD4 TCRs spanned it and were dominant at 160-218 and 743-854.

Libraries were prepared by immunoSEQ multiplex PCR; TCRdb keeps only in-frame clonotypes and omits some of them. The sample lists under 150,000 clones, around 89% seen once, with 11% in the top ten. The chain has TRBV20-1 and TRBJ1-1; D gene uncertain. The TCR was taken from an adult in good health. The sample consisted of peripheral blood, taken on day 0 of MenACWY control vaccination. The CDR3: CSASSTANTEAFF. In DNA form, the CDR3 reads TGCAGTGCTAGTTCCACGGCAAACACTGAAGCTTTCTTT.